Below are 25 T cell receptor beta chains sequenced from a single sample in a study of T cell repertoires in cytomegalovirus infection. In TCRdb, the reads were re-called with MiXCR into one record per CDR3 protein. The sample has around 47,000 distinct CDR3 sequences, 15% to 20% seen once. Their antigens remain unidentified. The sequenced sample was CD8+ T cells from cultured PBMCs, obtained from culture after CMV antigen stimulation. Receptors originate from a human donor in good health (CMV status not recorded). Some clones in this sample may be carry-over from other donors' samples.

This clonotype was recorded at least ten times. The CDR3 DNA sequence: TGTGCCAACGAAGGGGGTGAGCAGTTCTTC. As protein: CANEGGEQFF. The V call is TRBV7-9, the J call TRBJ2-1; TRBD1 is a possible D gene (6 bases). CDR3 size: 10 residues. CDR1 and CDR2 (germline): SEHNR, FQNEAQ (reference sequence). Trimming removed 10 bases from V and 9 bases from J, with 10 bases in between.

This chain links TRBV7-6 with TRBJ2-4, with no clear D. Germline lookup yields CDR1 SGHVS and CDR2 FNYEAQ. The CDR3 has 12 residues. V lost 3 bases to trimming and J lost 4 bases, with 4 bases between them. As DNA, the CDR3 is TGTGCCAGCAGCTTGGAGAAAAACATTCAGTACTTC. Residues: CASSLEKNIQYF.

This clonotype has at least ten counts. The CDR3 protein is CASSWGQGAQETQYF. CDR3 sequence (DNA): TGTGCCAGCAGCTGGGGACAGGGGGCACAAGAGACCCAGTACTTC. The V call is TRBV7-2, the J call TRBJ2-5, with 12 bases that match TRBD1. The CDR3 loop spans 15 amino acids. V was clipped by 4 bases and J by 2 bases; unmatched bases: 2. Germline CDR1 is SGHTA and CDR2 is FQGNSA.

This clonotype was seen a few times. V and J are TRBV30 and TRBJ1-1; 11 bases align to TRBD1. The CDR3 runs 13 residues. CDR1 and CDR2 (germline): GTSNPN, SVGIG (reference sequence). J lost 1 base, V lost 5 bases, and 0 bases had no gene match. CDR3 DNA sequence: TGTGCCTGGGGGACAGGGGGGAACACTGAAGCTTTCTTT. Residues: CAWGTGGNTEAFF.

This clonotype was found a few times. The V gene is TRBV6-2 or TRBV6-3, the J gene TRBJ1-2; 7 positions match TRBD1. V lost 8 bases to trimming and J lost 3 bases; unmatched junction nucleotides: 12. Germline CDR1 MNHEY, CDR2 SVGEGT. The CDR3 is made up of 15 amino acids. The CDR3 DNA sequence: TGTGCCAGCGCCCCGACAGGGTTTGTCTACTATGGCTACACCTTC. As protein: CASAPTGFVYYGYTF.

This clonotype was picked up a small number of times. This chain connects TRBV5-5 to TRBJ2-5; no firm D call. The CDR3 extends over 16 amino acids. V was clipped by 0 bases and J by 4 bases, with 16 bases between them. Per the germline V gene, CDR1 is SGHKS and CDR2 is YYEKEE (reference sequence). The CDR3 sequence: CASSLASARRLETQYF. The CDR3, as DNA: TGTGCCAGCAGCTTGGCGTCAGCCCGCAGGTTAGAGACCCAGTACTTC.

This clonotype was recorded at least ten times. The V call is TRBV9, the J call TRBJ1-1; TRBD1 might be the D (6 bases). Germline V lookup: CDR1 SGDLS, CDR2 YYNGEE. Between the trimmed V and J ends, which lost 4 bases and 6 bases, there was a span of 16 bases. CDR3 length: 14 amino acids. CDR3 coding DNA: TGTGCCAGCAGCCCCACTACAGGGTTAGCTGAAGCTTTCTTT. Amino acids: CASSPTTGLAEAFF.

The V and J genes are TRBV4-3 and TRBJ2-3; no reliable D call. V lost 7 bases and J 2 bases, leaving 16 bases between the germline ends. The CDR3 consists of 15 residues. Germline loops: CDR1 LGHNA, CDR2 YSLEER. This chain's CDR3 is CASTQAIEYTDTQYF. CDR3 DNA: TGCGCCAGCACCCAGGCGATCGAATACACAGATACGCAGTATTTT.

The V call is TRBV6-8, the J call TRBJ2-5, with D perhaps matching TRBD2 (5 bases). The CDR3 runs 14 residues. The V and J ends lost 8 bases and 3 bases respectively, with 16 bases between them. Per the germline V gene, CDR1 is MNHGY and CDR2 is SAAAGT. The CDR3 loop reads CASAYGLVKETQYF. The CDR3 nucleotides read TGTGCCAGCGCCTACGGACTGGTGAAAGAGACCCAGTACTTC.

This clonotype was found a few times. The rearrangement uses TRBV27 and TRBJ2-3; no reliable D call. There are 12 residues in the CDR3. Germline V gene sequence: CDR1 MNHEY, CDR2 SMNVEV (reference sequence). Trimming cost V 5 bases and J 2 bases, with 5 bases left between them. Written as DNA, the CDR3 is TGTGCCAGCAGTCCTCACACAGATACGCAGTATTTT. Protein sequence: CASSPHTDTQYF.

The chain has TRBV7-9 and TRBJ2-7, with 9 bases lining up with TRBD1. Germline values: CDR1 SEHNR, CDR2 FQNEAQ (reference sequence). This CDR3 region has 14 residues. Trimming cost V 4 bases and J 2 bases; bases outside gene matches: 3. The CDR3 loop reads CASSSGTGPYEQYF. The DNA for the CDR3 is TGTGCCAGCAGCTCGGGGACAGGGCCCTACGAGCAGTACTTC.

This clonotype was found a few times. The V call is TRBV6-2 or TRBV6-3, the J call TRBJ2-3; D remains ambiguous. This CDR3 has 16 residues. V lost 7 bases, J lost 4 bases, and 21 bases lay in between. Germline V gene sequence: CDR1 MNHEY, CDR2 SVGEGT. The CDR3 nucleotides read TGTGCCAGCACCACCCCACCCGTGGGAAGGCCAGATACGCAGTATTTT. This encodes CASTTPPVGRPDTQYF.

This clonotype was seen more than once but under ten times. The rearrangement uses TRBV4-1 and TRBJ2-5, with D perhaps TRBD2 (5 bases). V lost 0 bases to trimming and J lost 4 bases, with 15 bases between them. There are 16 residues in the CDR3. Per the germline V gene, CDR1 is MGHRA and CDR2 is YSYEKL. DNA of the CDR3: TGCGCCAGCAGCCAAGATTCCCCACTAGTTTCAGAGACCCAGTACTTC. It specifies CASSQDSPLVSETQYF.

There are a few counts of this clonotype. The chain combines TRBV25-1 with TRBJ2-1; 12 positions match TRBD2. Trimming took 5 bases from V and 8 from J; bases not matched to a gene: 7. CDR1 is MGHDK and CDR2 is SYGVNS in the germline V gene. CDR3 size: 15 residues. The CDR3 nucleotides are TGTGCCAGCAGTTCCCGACTAGCGGGGGTGGATGAGCAGTTCTTC. Its protein product is CASSSRLAGVDEQFF.

This clonotype was seen repeatedly, ten times or more. The chain employs TRBV7-6 and TRBJ1-1; D gene uncertain. The CDR3 runs to 14 residues. The germline V gene encodes CDR1 SGHVS and CDR2 FNYEAQ. V dropped 5 bases and J dropped 1 base, with 11 bases sitting between them. CDR3 residues: CASSPAGANTEAFF. The CDR3 DNA sequence: TGTGCCAGCAGCCCGGCTGGTGCGAACACTGAAGCTTTCTTT.

V is TRBV29-1 and J is TRBJ1-1; 7 positions match TRBD1. This CDR3 is built from 13 residues. J was trimmed by 3 bases and V by 6 bases; bases with no gene match: 7. Germline-derived CDR1 and CDR2 are SQVTM and ANQGSEA. In DNA, the CDR3 is TGCAGCGTCACAGGGGATTGGGACACTGAAGCTTTCTTT. Amino acids: CSVTGDWDTEAFF. Looking up the rest from reference TRBV29-1 and TRBJ1-1 gives the full variable domain: SAVISQKPSRDICQRGTSLTIQCQVDSQVTMMFWYRQQPGQSLTLIATANQGSEATYESGFVIDKFPISRPNLTFSTLTVSNMSPEDSSIYLCSVTGDWDTEAFFGQGTRLTVV.

The V gene is TRBV7-2, the J gene TRBJ2-7; 9 positions match TRBD2. V was clipped by 6 bases and J by 1 base; unmatched bases: 7. This CDR3 is 15 amino acids long. Germline lookup yields CDR1 SGHTA and CDR2 FQGNSA. CDR3 in amino acids: CASSPGLAGSYEQYF. CDR3 bases: TGTGCCAGCAGTCCGGGACTAGCAGGGTCCTACGAGCAGTACTTC.

This clonotype has ten or more counts. The chain joins TRBV6-6 to TRBJ1-1; 9 nucleotides match TRBD1. Germline V gives CDR1 MNHNY, CDR2 SVGAGI (reference sequence). Germline trimming cut 6 bases from V and 1 base from J; bases unmatched to any gene: 9. The CDR3 totals 16 residues. The CDR3 nucleotides read TGTGCCAGCAGCAAGGGGACAGGGCCACCGAACACTGAAGCTTTCTTT. It specifies CASSKGTGPPNTEAFF.

The V gene is TRBV27, the J gene TRBJ1-1; D is ambiguous. The germline V gene encodes CDR1 MNHEY and CDR2 SMNVEV (reference sequence). V was shortened by 4 bases and J by 8 bases, with 8 bases between the two germline ends. CDR3 length equals 11 residues. The CDR3 DNA reads TGTGCCAGCAGTTCAGCCACCGAAGCTTTCTTT. Translating gives CASSSATEAFF.

This clonotype was seen more than once but under ten times. The chain couples TRBV9 to TRBJ2-7; D is possibly TRBD1 or TRBD2 (5 bases each). The germline V gene has CDR1 SGDLS and CDR2 YYNGEE. This CDR3 has 15 amino acids. The germline V and J ends were trimmed by 4 bases and 3 bases, with 17 bases remaining between them. CDR3 sequence: CASSIHGTDLYEQYF. The CDR3 DNA reads as TGTGCCAGCAGCATCCACGGGACGGATCTCTACGAGCAGTACTTC.

This sequence joins TRBV10-1 and TRBJ2-3; 8 positions match TRBD2. The germline V gene encodes CDR1 WNHNN and CDR2 SYGVQD (reference sequence). The CDR3 consists of 14 residues. The trim removed 6 bases at V and 1 base at J, leaving 3 bases unmatched. CDR3 protein: CASSPGLGTDTQYF. CDR3 nucleotides: TGCGCCAGCAGCCCGGGACTAGGCACAGATACGCAGTATTTT.

This clonotype was observed a handful of times. The chain has TRBV7-2 and TRBJ1-1, with D maybe TRBD1 (6 bases). CDR3 length equals 15 residues. CDR1 is SGHTA and CDR2 is FQGNSA in the germline V gene. V was shortened by 0 bases and J by 1 base, with 9 bases between the two germline ends. The CDR3: CASSLAARGNTEAFF. The CDR3 nucleotides read TGTGCCAGCAGCTTAGCGGCCAGGGGGAACACTGAAGCTTTCTTT.

V and J are TRBV5-1 and TRBJ1-1; tentative D call: TRBD1 (6 bases). This CDR3 spans 14 amino acids. From germline, CDR1 is SGHRS and CDR2 YFSETQ. The V and J ends lost 0 bases and 5 bases respectively, with 11 bases between them. This CDR3 reads CASSLAQGRTEAFF. CDR3 nucleotides: TGCGCCAGCAGCTTGGCACAGGGAAGGACTGAAGCTTTCTTT.

The J gene is TRBJ2-2, the V gene TRBV10-1; 7 bases map to TRBD2. There are 17 residues in the CDR3. Trimming took 0 bases from V and 1 from J; bases not matched to a gene: 5. Germline CDR1 WNHNN, CDR2 SYGVQD (reference sequence). CDR3 in amino acids: CASSESGGGLNTGELFF. CDR3 nucleotides: TGCGCCAGCAGTGAGTCAGGCGGGGGACTGAACACCGGGGAGCTGTTTTTT.

This clonotype appeared many times. The rearrangement links TRBV7-2 to TRBJ2-7; 11 positions match TRBD1. Germline V gene data show CDR1 as SGHTA and CDR2 as FQGNSA. Germline trimming cut 5 bases from V and 4 bases from J; bases unmatched to any gene: 7. The CDR3 has 15 residues. The CDR3 sequence is CASSRAGQGAYEQYF. CDR3 nucleotide sequence: TGTGCCAGCAGCCGAGCCGGACAGGGGGCGTACGAGCAGTACTTC.